The 21 T cell receptor beta chains below come from one sample, sequenced in a study of T cell changes during pregnancy in multiple sclerosis. Method: immunoSEQ multiplex PCR; TCRdb's copy keeps in-frame clones and lacks some. The sample contains 90,000 to 120,000 clones, around 90% of which appear only once. The sequencing used peripheral blood, collected in the third trimester of pregnancy. Every receptor here comes from a female donor in good health, enrolled as a control in a pregnancy study.

This clone showed up just a few times. Different DNA sequences within this sample yield the same CDR3. The CDR3 spells CASSLGQGTYEQYF. Written as DNA, the CDR3 is TGTGCCAGCAGCTTAGGACAGGGCACCTACGAGCAGTACTTC. V and J are TRBV7-9 and TRBJ2-7, with 7 nucleotides matching TRBD1. This CDR3 comprises 14 residues. Germline values: CDR1 SEHNR, CDR2 FQNEAQ (reference sequence). V gave up 1 base and J gave up 2 bases; unmatched junction bases: 2.

This clone has only a few counts. The V and J genes are TRBV15 and TRBJ1-2; D unresolved. The V gene lost 0 bases and the J gene lost 8 bases, with 7 bases spanning the gap. The V gene's germline CDR1 is LNHNV and CDR2 YYDKDF (reference sequence). CDR3 length: 12 amino acids. The CDR3 nucleotides are TGTGCCACCAGCAGAGACGAACAGGGCTACACCTTC. This sequence encodes CATSRDEQGYTF.

This chain joins TRBV18 and TRBJ2-1; 12 nucleotides align to TRBD1. The CDR3 extends over 16 amino acids. Germline-derived CDR1 and CDR2 are KGHSH and LQKENI. J was trimmed by 8 bases and V by 6 bases; bases with no gene match: 11. CDR3 nucleotide sequence: TGTGCCAGCTCCCCTAGGGGGACAGGGGGCATCGATGAGCAGTTCTTC. Amino acid sequence: CASSPRGTGGIDEQFF. Variable domain in full (rest from reference TRBV18 and TRBJ2-1): NAGVMQNPRHLVRRRGQEARLRCSPMKGHSHVYWYRQLPEEGLKFMVYLQKENIIDESGMPKERFSAEFPKEGPSILRIQQVVRGDSAAYFCASSPRGTGGIDEQFFGPGTRLTVL.

V gene TRBV5-1 combines with J gene TRBJ2-1; 10 bases agree with TRBD2. Losses at the gene ends were 1 base for V and 1 base for J; bases not matched to a gene: 5. Germline V gene data show CDR1 as SGHRS and CDR2 as YFSETQ. There are 17 residues in the CDR3. CDR3: CASSLLSGGASYNEQFF. For the CDR3, the DNA is TGCGCCAGCAGCTTGTTGAGCGGGGGGGCGTCCTACAATGAGCAGTTCTTC.

The rearrangement uses TRBV6-4 and TRBJ2-2; 7 nucleotides agree with TRBD1. The CDR3 covers 16 residues. Germline V CDR1 and CDR2: MRHNA, SNTAGT. The J segment lost 1 base and the V segment lost 0 bases, leaving 2 bases of the junction unmatched. The CDR3 DNA follows: TGTGCCAGCAGTGACTCGAGACAGGGGAACACCGGGGAGCTGTTTTTT. Translating it yields CASSDSRQGNTGELFF.

This chain joins TRBV30 and TRBJ1-2, with TRBD1 as a possible D gene (6 bases). V was trimmed by 8 bases and J by 8 bases, leaving 12 bases between them. This CDR3 contains 10 residues. The germline gives CDR1 GTSNPN, CDR2 SVGIG (reference sequence). CDR3 DNA: TGTGCCGGGGACATAGGAGGCTACACCTTC. Translation gives CAGDIGGYTF.

The chain links TRBV29-1 to TRBJ1-2, with 7 bases fitting TRBD1. The CDR3 loop spans 13 amino acids. The germline gives CDR1 SQVTM, CDR2 ANQGSEA. J lost 5 bases, V lost 6 bases, and 9 bases had no gene match. For the CDR3, the DNA is TGCAGCGTGACGGACAGGAATAGTTATGGCTACACCTTC. Its translation: CSVTDRNSYGYTF.

The rearrangement uses TRBV27 and TRBJ1-1; TRBD1 matches 9 bases. V lost 6 bases and J lost 2; bases outside the gene matches: 4. The CDR3 consists of 14 residues. From germline, CDR1 is MNHEY and CDR2 SMNVEV (reference sequence). CDR3 sequence: CASRPGQGNTEAFF. The CDR3 coding sequence is TGTGCCAGCAGACCGGGACAGGGAAACACTGAAGCTTTCTTT.

The chain uses TRBV7-9 and TRBJ1-2; TRBD1 might be the D (6 bases). The germline V gene encodes CDR1 SEHNR and CDR2 FQNEAQ (reference sequence). The CDR3 runs to 14 residues. With 2 bases removed from V and 6 bases from J, the gap between germline ends came to 13 bases. The CDR3 region is CASSLTGPGDGYTF. The DNA for the CDR3 is TGTGCCAGCAGCTTAACAGGGCCGGGCGATGGCTACACCTTC. The full variable domain, in which reference TRBV7-9 and TRBJ1-2 provide the parts outside the CDR3, is DTGVSQNPRHKITKRGQNVTFRCDPISEHNRLYWYRQTLGQGPEFLTYFQNEAQLEKSRLLSDRFSAERPKGSFSTLEIQRTEQGDSAMYLCASSLTGPGDGYTFGSGTRLTVV.

This sequence joins TRBV7-9 and TRBJ1-5, with 11 nucleotides matching TRBD1. V shed 6 bases, J shed 5 bases, and the junction held 15 bases outside the gene matches. Germline lookup yields CDR1 SEHNR and CDR2 FQNEAQ (reference sequence). CDR3 size: 18 residues. The CDR3 region is CASSLHRGQGARDQPQHF. CDR3 nucleotides: TGTGCCAGCAGTCTTCATAGAGGACAGGGGGCGCGAGATCAGCCCCAGCATTTT.

The chain has TRBV5-4 and TRBJ2-3; D remains unclear. The V and J ends lost 4 bases and 4 bases respectively, with 13 bases between them. The length of the CDR3 is 14 residues. The germline V gene encodes CDR1 SGHNT and CDR2 YYREEE (reference sequence). The DNA of the CDR3 is TGTGCCAGCAGCCCTACCCTACCCCCAGATACGCAGTATTTT. This sequence encodes CASSPTLPPDTQYF.

The CDR3 DNA is TGCGCCAGCAGCTTGAGCGGGGCCCACAATGAGCAGTTCTTC. It codes for CASSLSGAHNEQFF. The chain links TRBV5-1 to TRBJ2-1; TRBD2 matches 7 bases. There are 14 residues in the CDR3. Trimming cost V 1 base and J 5 bases; bases outside gene matches: 3. The germline V gene encodes CDR1 SGHRS and CDR2 YFSETQ.

The rearrangement links TRBV9 to TRBJ2-2, with TRBD2 matching over 12 bases. J lost 2 bases, V lost 0 bases, and 5 bases had no gene match. The CDR3 totals 18 residues. Per germline, CDR1 SGDLS and CDR2 YYNGEE. The CDR3 DNA sequence: TGTGCCAGCAGCGTAGGGACACTAGCGGGGGGTAACACCGGGGAGCTGTTTTTT. Protein sequence: CASSVGTLAGGNTGELFF.

This clone was recorded only once. V is TRBV7-6 and J is TRBJ1-1; the D gene is possibly TRBD1 (6 bases). With 4 bases removed from V and 5 bases from J, the gap between germline ends came to 11 bases. Germline CDR1 SGHVS, CDR2 FNYEAQ. The CDR3 is 13 amino acids. The CDR3 region is CASSSDSGTEAFF. The CDR3 DNA sequence: TGTGCCAGCAGCTCGGACAGTGGGACTGAAGCTTTCTTT.

The rearrangement uses TRBV5-5 and TRBJ1-2; D is possibly TRBD1 (5 bases). The CDR3 has 15 amino acids. V dropped 2 bases and J dropped 4 bases, with 15 bases sitting between them. Germline V gene lookup returns CDR1 SGHKS and CDR2 YYEKEE (reference sequence). The CDR3 region has the DNA TGTGCCAGCAGCTTAACGCCAGGGCAATCCTATGGCTACACCTTC. Protein product: CASSLTPGQSYGYTF. The full variable domain, completed using reference TRBV5-5 and TRBJ1-2, is DAGVTQSPTHLIKTRGQQVTLRCSPISGHKSVSWYQQVLGQGPQFIFQYYEKEERGRGNFPDRFSARQFPNYSSELNVNALLLGDSALYLCASSLTPGQSYGYTFGSGTRLTVV.

The genes are TRBV7-9 and TRBJ1-2; D perhaps matches TRBD1 (5 bases). V dropped 8 bases and J dropped 7 bases, with 35 bases sitting between them. The CDR3 sequence is 19 residues long. Germline assignment: CDR1 SEHNR and CDR2 FQNEAQ (reference sequence). The CDR3 reads CASGGPGRPDGGLVGGYTF. The CDR3, as DNA: TGTGCCAGCGGCGGGCCGGGGAGACCAGACGGGGGACTTGTGGGTGGCTACACCTTC.

The rearrangement links TRBV19 to TRBJ2-1; 8 nucleotides match TRBD2. V dropped 5 bases and J dropped 2; count of bases not matched to a gene: 5. The CDR3 covers 15 residues. The germline gives CDR1 LNHDA, CDR2 SQIVND (reference sequence). CDR3 amino acids: CASSFRGGPYNEQFF. CDR3 sequence (DNA): TGTGCCAGTAGTTTTCGGGGGGGCCCCTACAATGAGCAGTTCTTC.

The chain uses TRBV30 and TRBJ1-1; D not certain. Germline V gene data show CDR1 as GTSNPN and CDR2 as SVGIG (reference sequence). This CDR3 spans 13 amino acids. V was shortened by 2 bases and J by 6 bases, with 13 bases between the two germline ends. The CDR3 reads CAWSPTGRAEAFF. As DNA, the CDR3 is TGTGCCTGGAGTCCGACGGGGAGGGCTGAAGCTTTCTTT.

In its sample, this clone was seen once. CDR3 sequence: CASTRQGAYGYTF. The CDR3 DNA follows: TGTGCCAGTACCCGACAGGGGGCATATGGCTACACCTTC. V is TRBV19 and J is TRBJ1-2, with 10 bases aligning to TRBD1. The trim removed 7 bases at V and 5 bases at J, leaving 4 bases unmatched. The CDR3 extends over 13 amino acids. The germline V gene has CDR1 LNHDA and CDR2 SQIVND (reference sequence).

The chain links TRBV9 to TRBJ1-6; D is undetermined. Trimming stripped 0 bases from V and 5 bases from J, with 6 bases between. CDR1 and CDR2 from the germline V gene are SGDLS and YYNGEE. The CDR3 contains 14 residues. CDR3 sequence (DNA): TGTGCCAGCAGCGTAGGGCAGAATAATTCACCCCTCCACTTT. Translation gives CASSVGQNNSPLHF.

J is TRBJ1-4 and V is TRBV18, with a tentative D call TRBD1 (6 bases). The CDR3 sequence is 16 residues long. Germline V lookup: CDR1 KGHSH, CDR2 LQKENI. V was trimmed by 2 bases and J by 1 base, leaving 11 bases between them. The CDR3 nucleotides are TGTGCCAGCTCACCATCTGCAGGGGTAACTAATGAAAAACTGTTTTTT. Encoded protein: CASSPSAGVTNEKLFF.